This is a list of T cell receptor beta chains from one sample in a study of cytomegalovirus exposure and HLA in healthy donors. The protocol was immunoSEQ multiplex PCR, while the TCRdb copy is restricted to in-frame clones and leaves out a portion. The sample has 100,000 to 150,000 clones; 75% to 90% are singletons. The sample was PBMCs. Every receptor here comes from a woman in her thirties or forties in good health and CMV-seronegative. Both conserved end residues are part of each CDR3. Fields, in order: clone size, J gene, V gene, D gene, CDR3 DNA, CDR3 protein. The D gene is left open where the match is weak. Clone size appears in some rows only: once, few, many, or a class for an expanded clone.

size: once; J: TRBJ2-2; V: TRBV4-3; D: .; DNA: TGCGCCAGCAGCCCCGAGCGATCGAACACCGGGGAGCTGTTTTTT; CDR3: CASSPERSNTGELFF
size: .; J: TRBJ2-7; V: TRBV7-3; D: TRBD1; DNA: TGTGCCAGCAGCTTAGGCGGACAGGGCTACTACGAGCAGTACTTC; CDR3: CASSLGGQGYYEQYF
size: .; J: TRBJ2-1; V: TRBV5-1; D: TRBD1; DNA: TGCGCCAGCAGACCGACGACAGGGCACACGAATGAGCAGTTCTTC; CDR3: CASRPTTGHTNEQFF
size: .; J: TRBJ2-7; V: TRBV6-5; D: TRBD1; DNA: TGTGCCAGCAGAGGGACAGCCTCCTACGAGCAGTACTTC; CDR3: CASRGTASYEQYF
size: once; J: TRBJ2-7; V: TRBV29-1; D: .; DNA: TGCAGCGGGCAAAGGGGGACCTACGAGCAGTACTTC; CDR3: CSGQRGTYEQYF
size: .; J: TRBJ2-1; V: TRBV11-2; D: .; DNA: TGTGCCAGCAGCCTACGTGGGACCGAGGGGGATGAGCAGTTCTTC; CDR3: CASSLRGTEGDEQFF
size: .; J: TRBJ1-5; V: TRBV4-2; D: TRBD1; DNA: TGTGCCAGCAGCCAAGATGGGACAGGGAAGCAGCCCCAGCATTTT; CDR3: CASSQDGTGKQPQHF
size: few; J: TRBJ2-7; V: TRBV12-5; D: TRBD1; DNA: TGTGCTAGTGGTTTAGACCGGGACAGGGGAACCCTCAAGTACGAGCAGTACTTC; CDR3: CASGLDRDRGTLKYEQYF
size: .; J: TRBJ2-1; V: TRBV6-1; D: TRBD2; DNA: TGTGCCAGCTCCTGGACTAGCGGGGACAATGAGCAGTTCTTC; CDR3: CASSWTSGDNEQFF
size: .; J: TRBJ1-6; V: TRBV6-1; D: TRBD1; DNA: TGTGCCAGCAGGCCCGGACAGGGGGGGAATTCACCCCTCCACTTT; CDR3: CASRPGQGGNSPLHF
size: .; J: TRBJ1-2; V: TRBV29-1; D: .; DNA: TGCAGCGTCGGGGGACCCCCCACTAACTATGGCTACACCTTC; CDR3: CSVGGPPTNYGYTF
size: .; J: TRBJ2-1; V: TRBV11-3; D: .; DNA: TGTGCCAGCAGCTTAGATCCCCAACGGGGAGCGTTCTTC; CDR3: CASSLDPQRGAFF
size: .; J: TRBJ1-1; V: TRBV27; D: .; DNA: TGTGCCAGCAGTTTAAAACTGGGGCTAACTGAAGCTTTCTTT; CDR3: CASSLKLGLTEAFF
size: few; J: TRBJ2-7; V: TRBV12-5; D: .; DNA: TGTGCTAGTGGTCGGAGAGTTGACGAGCAGTACTTC; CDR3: CASGRRVDEQYF
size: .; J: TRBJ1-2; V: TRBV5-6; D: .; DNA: TGTGCCAGCAGCTTGAGAATAGCCTTCTATGGCTACACCTTC; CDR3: CASSLRIAFYGYTF
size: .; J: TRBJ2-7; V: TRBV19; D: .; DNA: TGTGCCAGTAGTTTAGGACATCTCTCCTACGAGCAGTACTTC; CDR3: CASSLGHLSYEQYF
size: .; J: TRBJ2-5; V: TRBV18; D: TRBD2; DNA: TGTGCCAGCTCACCATACGCGGGGGGCCGGGGTGAGACCCAGTACTTC; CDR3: CASSPYAGGRGETQYF
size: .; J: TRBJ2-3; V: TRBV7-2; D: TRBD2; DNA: TGTGCCAGCAGCAAATCCCCACAACTAGCGGGAGTAGATACGCAGTATTTT; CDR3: CASSKSPQLAGVDTQYF
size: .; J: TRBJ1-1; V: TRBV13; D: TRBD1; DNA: TGTGCCAGCAGCTCCCGGGACAGGGGACTCACTGAAGCTTTCTTT; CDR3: CASSSRDRGLTEAFF
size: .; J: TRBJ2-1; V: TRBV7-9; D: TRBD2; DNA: TGTGCCAGCAGCGGGGGGGGAGGGGATCGGTCCTACAATGAGCAGTTCTTC; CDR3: CASSGGGGDRSYNEQFF
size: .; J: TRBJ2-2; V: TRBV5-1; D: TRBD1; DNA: TGCGCCAGCAGCTTAGGACAGGGGGCGCGTGGCGGGGAGCTGTTTTTT; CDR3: CASSLGQGARGGELFF
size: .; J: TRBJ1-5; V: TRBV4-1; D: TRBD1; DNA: TGCGCCAGCAGCCTCCTACCCCCCCGGGACAGCCTCAATCAGCCCCAGCATTTT; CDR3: CASSLLPPRDSLNQPQHF
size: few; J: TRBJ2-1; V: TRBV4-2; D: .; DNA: TGTGCCAGCAGCCAAGATCCTTCCTACAATGAGCAGTTCTTC; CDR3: CASSQDPSYNEQFF
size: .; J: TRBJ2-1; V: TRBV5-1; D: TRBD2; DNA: TGCGCCAGCAGCTTGAGAGGTGCGGGAGGGCCTTACAATGAGCAGTTCTTC; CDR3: CASSLRGAGGPYNEQFF
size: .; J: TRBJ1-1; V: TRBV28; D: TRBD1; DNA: TGTGCCAGTACGAGACAGGGGAACACTGAAGCTTTCTTT; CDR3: CASTRQGNTEAFF
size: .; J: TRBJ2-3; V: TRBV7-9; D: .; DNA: TGTGCCAGCAGCTCCCGGACGGGGAGCACAGATACGCAGTATTTT; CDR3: CASSSRTGSTDTQYF
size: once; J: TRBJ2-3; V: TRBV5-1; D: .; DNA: TGCGCCAGCAGCAACGGAATCGTACGCGGGCGGACAGATACGCAGTATTTT; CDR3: CASSNGIVRGRTDTQYF
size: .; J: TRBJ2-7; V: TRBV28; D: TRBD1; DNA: TGTGCCAGCAGCCTCACGACAGGGGGCCGCCGCGAGCAGTACTTC; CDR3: CASSLTTGGRREQYF
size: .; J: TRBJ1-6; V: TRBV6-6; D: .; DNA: TGTGCCAGCAGTCCCTCCGGGACACCTTCTTCACCCCTCCACTTT; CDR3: CASSPSGTPSSPLHF
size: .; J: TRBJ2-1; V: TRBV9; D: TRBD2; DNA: TGTGCCAGCAGCGTTCGACTAGCGGGGGAGAGTGAGCAGTTCTTC; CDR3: CASSVRLAGESEQFF
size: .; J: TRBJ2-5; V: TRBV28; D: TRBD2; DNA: TGTGCCAGCAGTACTCCTAGCGGGAGGGCTAGGGAGACCCAGTACTTC; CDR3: CASSTPSGRARETQYF
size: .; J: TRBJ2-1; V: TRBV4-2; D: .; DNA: TGTGCCAGCAGCCAAGATGCAGGGAATGAGCAGTTCTTC; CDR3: CASSQDAGNEQFF
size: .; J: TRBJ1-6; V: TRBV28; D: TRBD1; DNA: TGTGCCAGCAGTTTAGGGACAGATAATTCACCCCTCCACTTT; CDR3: CASSLGTDNSPLHF
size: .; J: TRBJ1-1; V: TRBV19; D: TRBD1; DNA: TGTGCCAGTAGTATACTGGGCAGGGGGACTGAAGCTTTCTTT; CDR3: CASSILGRGTEAFF
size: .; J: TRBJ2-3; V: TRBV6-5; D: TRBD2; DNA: TGTGCCAGCAGTTACTATCTAGCGGGGCATGCAGATACGCAGTATTTT; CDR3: CASSYYLAGHADTQYF
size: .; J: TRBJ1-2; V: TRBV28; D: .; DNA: TGTGCCAGCAGTTTGGGGCAGCTCTATGGCTACACCTTC; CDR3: CASSLGQLYGYTF
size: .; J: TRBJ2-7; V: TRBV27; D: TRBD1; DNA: TGTGCCAGCAGTTGGGGACAGAGCTACGAGCAGTACTTC; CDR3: CASSWGQSYEQYF
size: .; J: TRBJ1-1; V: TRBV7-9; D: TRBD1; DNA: TGTGCCAGCAGTTCTCCGGGACAGGGGAACACTGAAGCTTTCTTT; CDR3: CASSSPGQGNTEAFF
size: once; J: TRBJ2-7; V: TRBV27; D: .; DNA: TGTGCCAGCAGTTTCGCGCCTTCCGGTTACGAGCAGTACTTC; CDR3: CASSFAPSGYEQYF
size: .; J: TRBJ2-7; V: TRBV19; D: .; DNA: TGTGCCAGTAGTATGGCCCCAGGGGTTGGGTCCTACGAGCAGTACTTC; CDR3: CASSMAPGVGSYEQYF
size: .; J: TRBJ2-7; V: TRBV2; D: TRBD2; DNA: TGTGCCAGCAGTGAATTGAGTGGGGGGGTTGGGGACTACGAGCAGTACTTC; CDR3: CASSELSGGVGDYEQYF